The rows below give T cell receptor beta chains drawn from one sample of a study of cytotoxic CD8 clonotypes in ibrutinib-treated CLL. TCRdb keeps only in-frame clones here, not all; method: immunoSEQ multiplex PCR. The repertoire holds 25,000 or so clones, with roughly 60% as singletons. This material consisted of PBMCs, taken before ibrutinib treatment. The receptors shown here come from a human donor with chronic lymphocytic leukemia. CDR3s include the opening cysteine and the closing phenylalanine or tryptophan. A D gene is named only where the DNA matches it firmly. Size tells how often a clone was seen (once, few, many) or the class of an expanded clone, and some rows leave it out.

>TRBJ1-5|-|-|TRBV7-9
CASSLSDRYQPQHF
TGTGCCAGCAGCTTGTCGGACAGATATCAGCCCCAGCATTTT
>TRBJ2-1|TRBD2|-|TRBV10-2
CASKAGGILNEQFF
TGCGCCAGCAAAGCGGGGGGGATATTAAATGAGCAGTTCTTC
>TRBJ2-1|TRBD2|-|TRBV27
CASSLAPPGGSDEQFF
TGTGCCAGCAGTTTGGCCCCCCCGGGAGGGAGCGATGAGCAGTTCTTC
>TRBJ2-3|-|-|TRBV15
CATSSSRGGTDTQYF
TGTGCCACCAGCAGCTCTCGCGGGGGCACAGATACGCAGTATTTT
>TRBJ1-1|-|-|TRBV5-4
CASSRPENTEAFF
TGTGCCAGCAGCCGGCCTGAGAACACTGAAGCTTTCTTT
>TRBJ1-2|TRBD1|few|TRBV11-2
CASSFSGTGVGYTF
TGTGCCAGCAGCTTCTCCGGGACAGGGGTCGGCTACACCTTC
>TRBJ1-5|-|few|TRBV6-5
CASSYSGRAGQPQHF
TGTGCCAGCAGTTACTCGGGCAGGGCGGGCCAGCCCCAGCATTTT
>TRBJ2-2|TRBD1|-|TRBV4-1
CASSRPGQGAGELFF
TGCGCCAGCAGCCGGCCCGGGCAGGGGGCCGGGGAGCTGTTTTTT
>TRBJ2-2|-|-|TRBV25-1
CASSDRGANTGELFF
TGTGCCAGCAGTGACAGGGGGGCGAACACCGGGGAGCTGTTTTTT
>TRBJ2-7|-|-|TRBV13
CASSRGRPLHEQYF
TGTGCCAGCTCCCGGGGGCGACCTCTCCACGAGCAGTACTTC
>TRBJ2-1|-|few|TRBV20-1
CSASPSAEQFF
TGCAGTGCTAGCCCCAGCGCAGAGCAGTTCTTC
>TRBJ2-7|-|once|TRBV5-1
CASSSGRLGDEQYF
TGCGCCAGCAGCTCTGGGAGGCTTGGGGACGAGCAGTACTTC
>TRBJ2-1|-|-|TRBV20-1
CSARSGPEQFF
TGCAGTGCTAGATCGGGGCCGGAGCAGTTCTTC
>TRBJ2-2|-|once|TRBV4-1
CASSLQYTGELFF
TGCGCCAGCAGCCTACAGTACACCGGGGAGCTGTTTTTT
>TRBJ2-2|-|medium-sized|TRBV7-9
CASSLDLWRTGELFF
TGTGCCAGCAGCTTGGACCTCTGGCGAACCGGGGAGCTGTTTTTT
>TRBJ1-1|TRBD1|-|TRBV2
CASRSRGTAWEAFF
TGTGCCAGCAGATCCAGGGGGACGGCCTGGGAAGCTTTCTTT
>TRBJ1-3|-|few|TRBV2
CASSDPSSGNTIYF
TGTGCCAGCAGTGATCCCAGCTCTGGAAACACCATATATTTT
>TRBJ2-7|TRBD2|-|TRBV5-1
CASGTSGAYEQYF
TGCGCCTCTGGGACTAGCGGGGCCTACGAGCAGTACTTC
>TRBJ1-2|TRBD1|-|TRBV19
CASTLDRALYGYTF
TGTGCCAGTACCTTAGACAGGGCTCTCTATGGCTACACCTTC
>TRBJ1-1|-|-|TRBV2
CASSEALSQGTEAFF
TGTGCCAGCAGTGAAGCGCTGTCTCAGGGCACTGAAGCTTTCTTT
>TRBJ2-3|-|-|TRBV5-6
CASRTRVETDTQYF
TGTGCCAGCAGGACGAGGGTTGAAACAGATACGCAGTATTTT
>TRBJ2-1|-|-|TRBV11-3
CASSDSWGSPYNEQFF
TGTGCCAGCAGCGATTCGTGGGGTTCCCCCTACAATGAGCAGTTCTTC
>TRBJ2-1|-|-|TRBV18
CASSPFHTGPYNEQFF
TGTGCCAGCTCACCATTCCACACAGGGCCCTACAATGAGCAGTTCTTC
>TRBJ1-1|-|-|TRBV2
CASRPRDGWNTEAFF
TGTGCCAGCAGACCCCGGGACGGCTGGAACACTGAAGCTTTCTTT
>TRBJ1-1|TRBD1|-|TRBV30
CAWSPGGYTEAFF
TGTGCCTGGAGTCCAGGGGGCTACACTGAAGCTTTCTTT
>TRBJ2-7|TRBD1|few|TRBV6-1
CASREEDRVSTVPWYEQYF
TGTGCCAGCAGGGAAGAGGACAGGGTCTCGACGGTCCCATGGTACGAGCAGTACTTC
>TRBJ2-7|TRBD2|-|TRBV6-5
CASSYDPGGEQYF
TGTGCCAGCAGTTACGACCCGGGGGGCGAGCAGTACTTC
>TRBJ2-3|TRBD1|few|TRBV10-3
CAIRKDRGSTDTQYF
TGTGCCATCAGAAAGGACAGGGGAAGCACAGATACGCAGTATTTT
>TRBJ2-7|TRBD1|-|TRBV4-1
CASRRDSSYEQYF
TGCGCCAGCAGACGGGACAGCTCCTACGAGCAGTACTTC
>TRBJ2-3|TRBD2|-|TRBV2
CACGGSGARTDTQYF
TGTGCCTGCGGGGGTTCCGGGGCCCGCACAGATACGCAGTATTTT
>TRBJ2-5|-|-|TRBV29-1
CSVDLQGKTQYF
TGCAGCGTTGACCTGCAGGGGAAGACCCAGTACTTC
>TRBJ2-5|-|once|TRBV19
CASSIGRGPQETQYF
TGTGCCAGTAGTATCGGTCGGGGACCCCAAGAGACCCAGTACTTC
>TRBJ1-1|-|-|TRBV20-1
CSARGALGAFF
TGCAGTGCTAGAGGGGCGTTGGGGGCTTTCTTT
>TRBJ2-7|TRBD1|-|TRBV19
CASTRGQGSYEQYF
TGTGCCAGTACCAGAGGACAGGGCTCCTACGAGCAGTACTTC
>TRBJ2-3|-|-|TRBV4-1
CASSQGVGLSTDTQYF
TGCGCCAGCAGCCAAGGGGTAGGACTTTCCACAGATACGCAGTATTTT
>TRBJ1-1|-|once|TRBV28
CASSPGSAGPGAFF
TGTGCCAGCAGCCCCGGAAGCGCGGGGCCCGGGGCTTTCTTT